This is a list of T cell receptor beta chains from one sample in a study of early T cells in non-severe SARS-CoV-2 infection. TCRdb ran MiXCR on the 5' RACE reads and lists one entry per CDR3 protein. Of 50,000 or so distinct CDR3 sequences in the sample, 10% to 15% were seen once. The material sequenced was whole blood. These receptor sequences come from an adult who was a healthcare worker with PCR-confirmed SARS-CoV-2 infection or an uninfected control (not recorded which). The CDR3 runs from the conserved cysteine through the conserved F or W. A D gene is named only where the DNA matches it firmly. Size tells how often a clone was seen (once, few, many) or the class of an expanded clone, and some rows leave it out.

>NA|TRBJ2-2|TRBV9|NA|14
TGTGCCAGCAGCGTAGCGGGCGGAAGAGGGGAGCTGTTTTTT
CASSVAGGRGELFF
>many|TRBJ1-4|TRBV19|NA|12
TGTGCCAGTAGTATAAGGGTTGAAAAACTGTTTTTT
CASSIRVEKLFF
>few|TRBJ1-1|TRBV12-3/TRBV12-4|NA|12
TGTGCCAGCAGCCAATCGGCAGTTGAAGCTTTCTTT
CASSQSAVEAFF
>many|TRBJ2-7|TRBV5-6|NA|14
TGTGCCAGCAGCTTGTCCAGTTACTCCTACGAGCAGTACTTC
CASSLSSYSYEQYF
>few|TRBJ2-2|TRBV20-1|NA|14
TGCAGTGCTGATGGACCGTTGAACACCGGGGAGCTGTTTTTT
CSADGPLNTGELFF
>NA|TRBJ2-3|TRBV6-5|NA|14
TGTGCCAGCAAGCGAGGATTCCGCACAGATACGCAGTATTTT
CASKRGFRTDTQYF
>many|TRBJ2-5|TRBV6-5|NA|14
TGTGCCAGCAGTTACTCGATTAGGGGCGAGACCCAGTACTTC
CASSYSIRGETQYF
>many|TRBJ2-1|TRBV7-6|NA|14
TGTGCCAGCAGCCGAGAGGGGGGGGTCAATGAGCAGTTCTTC
CASSREGGVNEQFF
>many|TRBJ1-2|TRBV7-2|NA|12
TGTGCCAGCAGCCCCCTCCCCTATGGCTACACCTTC
CASSPLPYGYTF
>few|TRBJ1-2|TRBV28|NA|11
TGTGCCAGCAGTCATACCTATGGCTACACCTTC
CASSHTYGYTF
>few|TRBJ2-3|TRBV20-1|TRBD2|16
TGCAGTGCTAGAGAGGCTAGCGGGGGGTCCACAGATACGCAGTATTTT
CSAREASGGSTDTQYF
>NA|TRBJ1-2|TRBV24-1|NA|15
TGTGCCACCAGTGAAACGGGACGGCCCAACTATGGCTACACCTTC
CATSETGRPNYGYTF
>many|TRBJ2-7|TRBV3-1|NA|11
TGTGCCAGCAGGGGGGCCTACGAGCAGTACTTC
CASRGAYEQYF
>few|TRBJ2-1|TRBV12-3/TRBV12-4|TRBD2|17
TGTGCCAGCAGACGTCACTTACTAGCGGGGGTTGACAATGAGCAGTTCTTC
CASRRHLLAGVDNEQFF
>many|TRBJ1-2|TRBV7-8|NA|13
TGTGCCAGCAGCTTAACCGCTTCGGATGGCTACACCTTC
CASSLTASDGYTF
>NA|TRBJ1-4|TRBV28|NA|14
TGTGCCAGCAGTTTTCAGGTTACTAATGAAAAACTGTTTTTT
CASSFQVTNEKLFF
>many|TRBJ1-1|TRBV12-3/TRBV12-4|TRBD1|13
TGTGCCAGCAGGATCGGGACAGTCACTGAAGCTTTCTTT
CASRIGTVTEAFF
>few|TRBJ2-7|TRBV29-1|NA|12
TGCAGCGTTGGTGAAGACAACTACGAGCAGTACTTC
CSVGEDNYEQYF
>NA|TRBJ2-5|TRBV3-1|NA|13
TGTGCCAGCAGCCAATTCGTTGGGGAGACCCAGTACTTC
CASSQFVGETQYF
>few|TRBJ1-3|TRBV29-1|TRBD1|14
TGCAGCGTTGCGCAGGGGGGCTCTGGAAACACCATATATTTT
CSVAQGGSGNTIYF
>few|TRBJ2-3|TRBV5-6|TRBD2|15
TGTGCCAGCAGCCCCGTTACTAGCGGAGGAGATACGCAGTATTTT
CASSPVTSGGDTQYF
>few|TRBJ1-1|TRBV5-1|TRBD1|15
TGCGCCAGCAGTTGGCAGGGGGCTCAGAACACTGAAGCTTTCTTT
CASSWQGAQNTEAFF
>NA|TRBJ2-5|TRBV6-5|NA|14
TGTGCCAGCAGTTTGTTGGACAGCCAAGAGACCCAGTACTTC
CASSLLDSQETQYF
>NA|TRBJ2-1|TRBV27|NA|13
TGTGCCAGCAGTGTTGGAGCTTACAATGAGCAGTTCTTC
CASSVGAYNEQFF
>NA|TRBJ2-5|TRBV5-6|TRBD1|16
TGTGCCAGCAGCCACCTTCCCGGGACAGACCAAGAGACCCAGTACTTC
CASSHLPGTDQETQYF
>many|TRBJ2-2|TRBV6-5|NA|13
TGTGCCAGCAGCCCCCCTTCCACCGGGGAGCTGTTTTTT
CASSPPSTGELFF
>NA|TRBJ1-5|TRBV20-1|NA|14
TGCAGTGCTAGTGTCAGGAGGAGCAATCAGCCCCAGCATTTT
CSASVRRSNQPQHF
>NA|TRBJ1-6|TRBV20-1|NA|12
TGCAGTGCTAGACCTCTTGGTTCACCCCTCCACTTT
CSARPLGSPLHF
>many|TRBJ2-1|TRBV5-8|NA|15
TGTGCCAGCAGCTTGGCCCGGTCCACCTACAATGAGCAGTTCTTC
CASSLARSTYNEQFF
>NA|TRBJ2-1|TRBV19|NA|11
TGTGCCAGCACTAGATGGGGGGAGCAGTTCTTC
CASTRWGEQFF
>many|TRBJ2-7|TRBV30|NA|13
TGTGCCTGGGGACCGGGCTACCCCTACGAGCAGTACTTC
CAWGPGYPYEQYF
>NA|TRBJ1-2|TRBV25-1|TRBD1|19
TGTGCCAGCAGTTCCCTTGGACAGGCCGGAGCACCGAACTACTATGGCTACACCTTC
CASSSLGQAGAPNYYGYTF
>many|TRBJ2-7|TRBV5-5|NA|17
TGTGCCAGCAGCTTGGCCAGAGACAGGACCATCTCCTACGAGCAGTACTTC
CASSLARDRTISYEQYF
>many|TRBJ1-2|TRBV6-4|NA|15
TGTGCCAGCAGTGACGGGCAGGGCGGTAACTATGGCTACACCTTC
CASSDGQGGNYGYTF
>few|TRBJ1-5|TRBV7-6|TRBD1|15
TGTGCCAGCAGTCCGTACAGGGGGCGGAATCAGCCCCAGCATTTT
CASSPYRGRNQPQHF
>many|TRBJ1-2|TRBV12-3/TRBV12-4|NA|13
TGTGCCAGCAGCCTTACGGACAACTATGGCTACACCTTC
CASSLTDNYGYTF
>many|TRBJ2-3|TRBV7-2|TRBD2|14
TGTGCCAGCAGCTTAGGACTAGCTGGAGATACGCAGTATTTT
CASSLGLAGDTQYF
>few|TRBJ2-1|TRBV23-1|NA|13
TGCGCCAGCAGTCAATCTTCCCAAAATGAGCAGTTCTTC
CASSQSSQNEQFF
>NA|TRBJ1-2|TRBV12-3/TRBV12-4|TRBD1|15
TGTGCCAGCAGTCCCCTCGGGACAGGGACCAGAGGCTACACCTTC
CASSPLGTGTRGYTF
>few|TRBJ2-7|TRBV6-5|TRBD1|14
TGTGCCAGCCGAGAGGACAGGTCCTCCTACGAGCAGTACTTC
CASREDRSSYEQYF